This TCR beta chain is from a study of cytomegalovirus exposure and HLA in healthy donors. Study results and limitations: An observed cluster of highly shared sequence variants was recorded as a likely sequencing artifact. In a later analysis, at a false discovery rate of 0.05, roughly 17,000 TCR beta sequences matched HLA alleles. Later analysis identified a missense DCLRE1C variant that was linked to TCR beta V- and J-gene trimming. Some public TCRs appeared in many individuals, while most sequences were rare.

The PCR had 60 Vbeta and 13 Jbeta primers. The assay was immunoSEQ multiplex PCR, and TCRdb's table has in-frame clones only and misses some. The data show about 130,000 clones, with around 84% seen just once and roughly 2.7% held by the top ten. V dropped 3 bases and J dropped 7; count of bases not matched to a gene: 1. Germline V CDR1 and CDR2: SGHDT, YYEEEE. The CDR3 sequence is 13 residues long. Regarding this clone: Its cognate antigen is unknown.

The origin of this receptor is a man between 45 and 60 years old in good health and CMV-seronegative. Sequencing used PBMCs. V is TRBV5-6 and J is TRBJ2-7; TRBD2 agrees at 13 bases. The CDR3 nucleotides read TGTGCCAGCAGCTGGGGACTAGCGGGGGAGCAGTACTTC. This encodes CASSWGLAGEQYF.